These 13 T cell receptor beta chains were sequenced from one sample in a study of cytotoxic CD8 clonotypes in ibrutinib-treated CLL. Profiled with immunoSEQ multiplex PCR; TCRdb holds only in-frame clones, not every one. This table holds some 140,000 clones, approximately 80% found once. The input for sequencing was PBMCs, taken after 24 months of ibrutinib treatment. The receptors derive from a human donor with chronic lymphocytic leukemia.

Written as DNA, the CDR3 is TGTGCCAGCAGCTCTCAACAGGGGCCCGGGGAGCTGTTTTTT. Its protein product is CASSSQQGPGELFF. This chain connects TRBV7-3 to TRBJ2-2, with 7 bases lining up with TRBD1. Germline V gene data show CDR1 as SGHTA and CDR2 as FQGTGA. CDR3 length equals 14 residues. With V trimmed by 4 bases and J by 6 bases, 5 bases remained unmatched.

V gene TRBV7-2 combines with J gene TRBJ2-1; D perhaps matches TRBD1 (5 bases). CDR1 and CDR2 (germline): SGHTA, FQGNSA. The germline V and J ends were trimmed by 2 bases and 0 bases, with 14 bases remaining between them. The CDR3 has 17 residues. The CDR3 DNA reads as TGTGCCAGCAGCTTACACCCAGGGATGAGCTCCTACAATGAGCAGTTCTTC. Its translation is CASSLHPGMSSYNEQFF.

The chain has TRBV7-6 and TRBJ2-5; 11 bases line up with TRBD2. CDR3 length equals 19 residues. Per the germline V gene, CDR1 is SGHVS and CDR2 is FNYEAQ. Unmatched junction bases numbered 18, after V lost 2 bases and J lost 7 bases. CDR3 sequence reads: CASSLTGAVAGGREVTQYF. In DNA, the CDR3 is TGTGCCAGCAGCTTAACGGGAGCGGTAGCGGGGGGGAGAGAGGTGACCCAGTACTTC. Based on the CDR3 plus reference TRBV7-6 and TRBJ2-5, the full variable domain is GAGVSQSPRYKVTKRGQDVALRCDPISGHVSLYWYRQALGQGPEFLTYFNYEAQQDKSGLPNDRFSAERPEGSISTLTIQRTEQRDSAMYRCASSLTGAVAGGREVTQYFGPGTRLLVL.

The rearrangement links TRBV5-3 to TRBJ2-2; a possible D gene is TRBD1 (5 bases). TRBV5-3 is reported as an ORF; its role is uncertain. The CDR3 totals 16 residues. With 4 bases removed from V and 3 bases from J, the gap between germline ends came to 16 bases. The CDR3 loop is CARSLKGEGDTGELFF. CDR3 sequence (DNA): TGTGCCAGAAGCCTCAAAGGGGAAGGGGACACCGGGGAGCTGTTTTTT.

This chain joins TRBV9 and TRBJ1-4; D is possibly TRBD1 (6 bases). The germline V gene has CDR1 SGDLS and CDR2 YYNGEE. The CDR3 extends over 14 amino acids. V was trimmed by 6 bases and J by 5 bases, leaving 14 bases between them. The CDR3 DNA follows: TGTGCCAGCACCACGGGGGGCGGAAATGAAAAACTGTTTTTT. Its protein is CASTTGGGNEKLFF. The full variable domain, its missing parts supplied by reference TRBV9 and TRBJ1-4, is DSGVTQTPKHLITATGQRVTLRCSPRSGDLSVYWYQQSLDQGLQFLIQYYNGEERAKGNILERFSAQQFPDLHSELNLSSLELGDSALYFCASTTGGGNEKLFFGSGTQLSVL.

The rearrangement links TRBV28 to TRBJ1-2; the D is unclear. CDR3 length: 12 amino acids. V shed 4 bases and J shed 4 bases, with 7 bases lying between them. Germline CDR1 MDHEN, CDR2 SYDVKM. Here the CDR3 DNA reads TGTGCCAGCAGTTCACAGACCTATGGCTACACCTTC. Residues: CASSSQTYGYTF.

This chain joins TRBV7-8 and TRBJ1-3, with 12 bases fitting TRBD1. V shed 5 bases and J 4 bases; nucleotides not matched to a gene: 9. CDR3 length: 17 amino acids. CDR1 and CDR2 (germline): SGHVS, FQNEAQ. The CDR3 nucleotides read TGTGCCAGCAGCCCACCGGGACAGGGGGCGCGAGGAAACACCATATATTTT. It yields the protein CASSPPGQGARGNTIYF.

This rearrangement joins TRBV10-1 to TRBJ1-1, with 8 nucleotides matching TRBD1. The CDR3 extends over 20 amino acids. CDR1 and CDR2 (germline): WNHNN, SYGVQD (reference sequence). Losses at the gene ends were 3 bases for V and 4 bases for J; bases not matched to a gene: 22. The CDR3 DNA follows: TGCGCCAGCAGTGATAAGGACAGGGTCCGCTTAGAACCAGAAACCACTGAAGCTTTCTTT. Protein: CASSDKDRVRLEPETTEAFF.

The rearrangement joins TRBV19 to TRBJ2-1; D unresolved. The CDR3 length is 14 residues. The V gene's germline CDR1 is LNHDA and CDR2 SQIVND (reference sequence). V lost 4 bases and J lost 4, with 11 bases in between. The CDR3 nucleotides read TGTGCCAGTAGTAAGCCGGGCCATTACAATGAGCAGTTCTTC. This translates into CASSKPGHYNEQFF.

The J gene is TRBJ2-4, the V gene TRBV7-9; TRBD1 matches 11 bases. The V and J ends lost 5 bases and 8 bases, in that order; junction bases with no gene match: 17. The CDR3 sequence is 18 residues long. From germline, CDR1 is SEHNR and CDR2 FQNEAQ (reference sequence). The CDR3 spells CASSPLVGQGAEDYIQYF. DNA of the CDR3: TGTGCCAGCAGCCCCCTGGTCGGACAGGGGGCCGAAGACTACATTCAGTACTTC.

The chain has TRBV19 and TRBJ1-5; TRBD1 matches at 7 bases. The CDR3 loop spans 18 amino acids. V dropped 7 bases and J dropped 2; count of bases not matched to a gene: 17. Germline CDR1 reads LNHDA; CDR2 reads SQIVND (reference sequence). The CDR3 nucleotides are TGTGCCAGTACTCAACCGGGACAGATTTATAGCGGCAATCAGCCCCAGCATTTT. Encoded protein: CASTQPGQIYSGNQPQHF.

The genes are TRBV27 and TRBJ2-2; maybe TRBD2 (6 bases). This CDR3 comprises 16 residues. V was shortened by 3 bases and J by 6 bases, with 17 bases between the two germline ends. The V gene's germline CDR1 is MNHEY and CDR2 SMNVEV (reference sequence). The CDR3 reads CASSFPGGAPSGELFF. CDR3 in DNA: TGTGCCAGCAGTTTTCCTGGCGGGGCACCCTCCGGGGAGCTGTTTTTT.

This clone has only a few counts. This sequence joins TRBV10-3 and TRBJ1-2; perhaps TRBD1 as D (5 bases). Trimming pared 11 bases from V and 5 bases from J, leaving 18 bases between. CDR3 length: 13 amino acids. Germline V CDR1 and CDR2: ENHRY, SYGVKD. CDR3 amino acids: CASGEGRDYGYTF. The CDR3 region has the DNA TGTGCCTCCGGCGAGGGCAGGGATTATGGCTACACCTTC.